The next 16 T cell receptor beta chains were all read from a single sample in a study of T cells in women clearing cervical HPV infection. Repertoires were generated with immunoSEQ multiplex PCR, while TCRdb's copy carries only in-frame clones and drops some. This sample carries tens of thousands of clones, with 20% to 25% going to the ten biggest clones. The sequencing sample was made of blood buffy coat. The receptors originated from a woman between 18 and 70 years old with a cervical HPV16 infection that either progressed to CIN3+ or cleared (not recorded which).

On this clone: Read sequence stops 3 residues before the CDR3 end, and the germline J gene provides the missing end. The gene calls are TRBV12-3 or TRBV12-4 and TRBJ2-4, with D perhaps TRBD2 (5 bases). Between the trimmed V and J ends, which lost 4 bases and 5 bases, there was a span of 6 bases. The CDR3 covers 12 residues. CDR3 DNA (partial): TGTGCCAGCAGTTGGACTCAAAACATT. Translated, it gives CASSWTQNI. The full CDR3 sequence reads CASSWTQNIQYF.

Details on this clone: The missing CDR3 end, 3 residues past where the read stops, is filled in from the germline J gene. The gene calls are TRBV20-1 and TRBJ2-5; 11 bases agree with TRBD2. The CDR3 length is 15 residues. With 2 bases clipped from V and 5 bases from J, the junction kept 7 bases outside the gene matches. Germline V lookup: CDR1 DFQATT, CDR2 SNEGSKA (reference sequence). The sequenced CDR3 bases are TGCAGTGCTAGACCCACTAGCGGGAGAAGCGAGACC. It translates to CSARPTSGRSET. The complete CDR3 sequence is CSARPTSGRSETQYF.

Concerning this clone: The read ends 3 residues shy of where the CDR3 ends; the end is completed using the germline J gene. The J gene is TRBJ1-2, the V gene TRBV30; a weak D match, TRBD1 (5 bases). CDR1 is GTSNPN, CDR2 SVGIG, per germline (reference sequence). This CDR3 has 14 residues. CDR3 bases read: TGTGCCTGGAGTGGGTGGGACTTGCAAGAGACC. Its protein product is CAWSGWDLQET. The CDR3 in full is CAWSGWDLQETYTF.

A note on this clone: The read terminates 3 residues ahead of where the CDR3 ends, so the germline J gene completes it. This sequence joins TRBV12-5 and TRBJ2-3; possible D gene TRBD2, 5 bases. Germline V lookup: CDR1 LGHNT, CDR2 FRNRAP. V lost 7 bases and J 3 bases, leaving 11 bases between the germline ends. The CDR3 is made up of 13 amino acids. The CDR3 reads CASVAGGTDTQYF. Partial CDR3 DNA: TGTGCTAGTGTAGCTGGCGGGACAGATACG.

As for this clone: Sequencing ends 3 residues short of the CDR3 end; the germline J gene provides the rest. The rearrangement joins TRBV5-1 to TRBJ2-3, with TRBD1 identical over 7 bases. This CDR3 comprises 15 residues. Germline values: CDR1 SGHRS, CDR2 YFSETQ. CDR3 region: CASSFLRDRQETQYF. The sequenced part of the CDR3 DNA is TGCGCCAGCAGCTTCCTCCGGGACAGACAAGAGACG. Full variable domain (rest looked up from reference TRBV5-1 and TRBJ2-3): KAGVTQTPRYLIKTRGQQVTLSCSPISGHRSVSWYQQTPGQGLQFLFEYFSETQRNKGNFPGRFSGRQFSNSRSEMNVSTLELGDSALYLCASSFLRDRQETQYFGPGTRLTVL.

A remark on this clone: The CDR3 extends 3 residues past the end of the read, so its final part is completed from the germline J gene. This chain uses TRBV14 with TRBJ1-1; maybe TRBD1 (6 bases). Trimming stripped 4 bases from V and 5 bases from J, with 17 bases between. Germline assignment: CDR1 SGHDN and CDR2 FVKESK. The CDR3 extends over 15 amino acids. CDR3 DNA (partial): TGTGCCAGCAGCCCTCATTGGAGGGGGAGTACTGAA. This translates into CASSPHWRGSTE. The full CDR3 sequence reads CASSPHWRGSTEAFF.

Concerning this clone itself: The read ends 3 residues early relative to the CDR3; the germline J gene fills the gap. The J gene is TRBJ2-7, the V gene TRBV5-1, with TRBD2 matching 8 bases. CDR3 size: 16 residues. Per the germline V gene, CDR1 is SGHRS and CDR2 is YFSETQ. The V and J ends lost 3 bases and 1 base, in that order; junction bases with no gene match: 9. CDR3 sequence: CASSWGSGRESYEQYF. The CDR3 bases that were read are TGCGCCAGCAGCTGGGGGAGCGGGAGAGAGTCCTACGAG.

This chain's CDR3 is CASSAVTDTQYF. The DNA read from the CDR3 is TGTGCCAGCAGCGCAGTTACGGATACG. The chain carries TRBV7-2 and TRBJ2-3; D is uncertain. The CDR3 goes on 3 residues after the read ends, and that part is filled in from the germline J gene. The CDR3 is made up of 12 amino acids. V dropped 5 bases and J dropped 6 bases, with 9 bases sitting between them. Germline CDR1 is SGHTA and CDR2 is FQGNSA.

The CDR3 DNA, read in part, is TGTGCCAGCTCACGACTAAGCTCTGGGGCCAACGTC. It is translated as CASSRLSSGANV. The complete CDR3 protein is CASSRLSSGANVLTF. The chain has TRBV18 and TRBJ2-6, with a weak D call TRBD2 (5 bases). The CDR3 goes on 3 residues after the read ends, and that part is filled in from the germline J gene. Trimming removed 4 bases from V and 0 bases from J, with 7 bases in between. Germline CDR1 is KGHSH and CDR2 is LQKENI. This CDR3 contains 15 residues.

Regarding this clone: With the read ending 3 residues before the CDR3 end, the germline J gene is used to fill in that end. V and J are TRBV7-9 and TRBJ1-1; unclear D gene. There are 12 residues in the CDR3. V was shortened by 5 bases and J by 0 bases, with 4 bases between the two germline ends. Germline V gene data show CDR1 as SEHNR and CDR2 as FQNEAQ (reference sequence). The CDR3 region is CASSVMNTEAFF. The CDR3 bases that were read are TGTGCCAGCAGCGTTATGAACACTGAA.

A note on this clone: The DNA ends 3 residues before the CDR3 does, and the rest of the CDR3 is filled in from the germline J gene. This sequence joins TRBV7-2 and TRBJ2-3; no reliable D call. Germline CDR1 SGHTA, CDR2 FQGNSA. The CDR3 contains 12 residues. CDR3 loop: CASSLLSKTQYF. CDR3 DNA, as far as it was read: TGTGCCAGCAGCTTACTCAGTAAGACG.

Here the CDR3 reads CAWSGGQINQPQHF. The sequenced CDR3 bases are TGTGCCTGGAGTGGGGGGCAGATCAATCAGCCC. The chain joins TRBV30 to TRBJ1-5, with D perhaps matching TRBD1 (6 bases). The read terminates 3 residues before the CDR3 end, so the remaining end is supplied by the germline J gene. Between the trimmed V and J ends, which lost 1 base and 3 bases, there was a span of 10 bases. The CDR3 runs to 14 residues. CDR1 and CDR2 (germline): GTSNPN, SVGIG (reference sequence). The complete variable domain, with remaining parts taken from reference TRBV30 and TRBJ1-5, reads SQTIHQWPATLVQPVGSPLSLECTVEGTSNPNLYWYRQAAGRGLQLLFYSVGIGQISSEVPQNLSASRPQDRQFILSSKKLLLSDSGFYLCAWSGGQINQPQHFGDGTRLSIL.

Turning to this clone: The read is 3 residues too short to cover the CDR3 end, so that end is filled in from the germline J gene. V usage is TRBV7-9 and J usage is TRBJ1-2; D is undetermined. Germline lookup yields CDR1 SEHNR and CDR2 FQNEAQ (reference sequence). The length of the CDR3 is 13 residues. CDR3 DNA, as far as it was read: TGTGCCAGCAGCCCAAAAGGGTCTCCCGAC. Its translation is CASSPKGSPD. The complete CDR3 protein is CASSPKGSPDYTF.

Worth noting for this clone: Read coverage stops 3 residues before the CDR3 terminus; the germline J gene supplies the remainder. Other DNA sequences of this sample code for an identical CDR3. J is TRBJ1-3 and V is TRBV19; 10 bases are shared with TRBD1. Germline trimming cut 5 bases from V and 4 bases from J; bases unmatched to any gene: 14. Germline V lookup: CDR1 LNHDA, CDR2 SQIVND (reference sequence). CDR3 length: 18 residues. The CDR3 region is CASSQDRGLYLWGNTIYF. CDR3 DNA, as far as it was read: TGTGCCAGTAGTCAAGACAGGGGGCTTTATCTGTGGGGAAACACC.

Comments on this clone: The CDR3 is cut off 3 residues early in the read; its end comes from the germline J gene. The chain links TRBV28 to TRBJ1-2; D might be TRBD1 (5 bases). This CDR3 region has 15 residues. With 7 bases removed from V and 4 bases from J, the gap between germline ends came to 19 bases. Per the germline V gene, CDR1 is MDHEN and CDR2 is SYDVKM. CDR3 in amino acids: CASTGDFGAPYGYTF. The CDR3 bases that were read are TGTGCCAGCACCGGGGACTTCGGCGCGCCCTATGGC.

CDR3 sequence: CAISESLAGDGYEQYF. The covered CDR3 bases are TGTGCCATCAGTGAGTCCCTAGCGGGAGACGGCTACGAG. The chain couples TRBV10-3 to TRBJ2-7, with 10 bases lining up with TRBD2. The read falls 3 residues short of the CDR3 end, and the missing part is taken from the germline J gene. Germline V CDR1 and CDR2: ENHRY, SYGVKD. V shed 0 bases, J shed 3 bases, and the junction held 5 bases outside the gene matches. The CDR3 is made up of 16 amino acids.